This TCR beta chain was retrieved from a study of blood T cell repertoires in COVID-19 (dated by TCRdb to the early 2020s). General notes on the study: Samples covering the acute and convalescent phases of COVID-19 were provided by collaborators in the United States, Italy and Spain. The material from the prospective study consisted of cDNA or gDNA derived from T cells, B-cell-depleted T cells, or PBMCs. The dataset comprised deeply sampled blood TCRbeta repertoires from subjects exposed to, actively infected with, or recovered from COVID-19. The repertoires were released in a freely available public database intended as a resource for research on the immune response to SARS-CoV-2. Samples came from the ongoing ImmuneRACE study (first 160 participants) plus 1,254 subjects from 6 global collaborators. A de-identified subject ID, COVID-19 status, age in years and sex were almost always included in the sample metadata. HLA class I and class II types, where available, came from metadata supplied by the sample provider rather than from assay-based typing.

The germline V gene supplies CDR1 SGHTA and CDR2 FQGNSA. Reading from cysteine to phenylalanine, the CDR3 counts 13 amino acids. The CDR3 DNA has 39 bases and is translated from base 1. The germline ends are 17 bases apart after V is trimmed by 3 bases and J by 11 bases. About this clone: This clone's antigen is unknown. No base qualities exist here, and no much larger clone lies one base off it.

TCRbeta CDR3 regions were amplified from genomic DNA using the immunoSEQ Assay, a bias-controlled multiplex PCR. The published analysis was carried out like this. Within the assay, amplification of reference gene primers was used to estimate how many nucleated cells each sample contained. To quantify the absolute abundance of each unique TCRbeta CDR3 rearrangement, sequence reads were collapsed and filtered. Productive Simpson clonality was computed per sample as the square root of Simpson's diversity index over productive rearrangements. TCRdb stores this immuneACCESS table with in-frame sequences only. Part of the clones is absent; in the studies checked, under half of the shortfall reflects unresolved V genes, and no reason is known for the rest. V, J and clone size reflect that table, while D and trimming were determined from the DNA. This sample comprises tens of thousands of clones, about 89% of them detected only once. The ten largest clones take up roughly 16% of the sample.

Collaborating institutions collected whole blood in K2EDTA tubes following their own protocols. For TCRbeta analysis, collaborators shipped samples in one of three forms: frozen whole blood, isolated PBMCs, or DNA extracted from either of those sample types. The investigation overall reported the following: The amount of clinical and demographic metadata varied by source and participant and was provided uncurated.

In this chain, TRBV7-2 is recombined with TRBJ2-7, with a tentative D gene TRBD2 over 5 matching bases. Sequenced material: peripheral blood. The TCR was taken from a man between 65 and 80 years old with active COVID-19. CDR3 loop: CASSLASRGLEYF. The bases read TGTGCCAGCAGCTTGGCTTCCCGAGGGCTCGAGTACTTC.